These 16 T cell receptor beta chains were sequenced from one sample in a study of OX40 agonist ivuxolimab in advanced cancers. TCRdb's copy holds only in-frame clones and misses some; the assay was immunoSEQ multiplex PCR. The sample yields under 45,000 clones, 78% seen once. This specimen consisted of CD4+ or CD8+ T cells sorted from blood, obtained in a trial of the OX40 agonist ivuxolimab. All receptors come from an adult with an advanced solid tumor such as melanoma, head and neck, liver or kidney cancer.

A note on this clone: A junction boundary mismatches the germline segment, possibly from a read error. The V gene is TRBV29-1, the J gene TRBJ1-2; 11 positions agree with TRBD1. Germline V gene data show CDR1 as SQVTM and CDR2 as ANQGSEA. This CDR3 is 13 amino acids long. The CDR3 protein is CSVGTGGNYGYTF. Written as DNA, the CDR3 is TGCAGCGTTGGGACAGGGGGCAACTATGGTTACACCTTC.

The chain joins TRBV7-2 to TRBJ1-6, with TRBD1 matching 7 bases. The ends lost 5 bases at V and 4 bases at J; junction bases unmatched: 11. The CDR3 sequence is 17 residues long. CDR1 and CDR2 (germline): SGHTA, FQGNSA. CDR3 in DNA: TGTGCCAGCAGCCCGTACAGGGGCGGGGGATATAATTCACCCCTCCACTTT. It codes for CASSPYRGGGYNSPLHF.

The gene calls are TRBV6-1 and TRBJ2-2; D is perhaps TRBD1 (6 bases). With 6 bases removed from V and 3 bases from J, the gap between germline ends came to 11 bases. Germline V gene lookup returns CDR1 MNHNS and CDR2 SASEGT. The CDR3 covers 14 residues. The CDR3 sequence is CASRAQGYTGELFF. As DNA, the CDR3 is TGTGCCAGCAGAGCACAGGGTTACACCGGGGAGCTGTTTTTT.

This clone was seen once. The chain employs TRBV6-5 and TRBJ1-5, with TRBD1 matching 7 bases. The CDR3 runs 14 residues. J was trimmed by 3 bases and V by 6 bases; bases with no gene match: 5. CDR1 MNHEY and CDR2 SVGAGI come from the germline V gene. This CDR3 reads CASSTGTVNQPQHF. For the CDR3, the DNA is TGTGCCAGCAGCACCGGGACAGTCAATCAGCCCCAGCATTTT.

This clone has only a few counts. This sequence joins TRBV6-4 and TRBJ2-7; D gene unclear. V lost 5 bases to trimming and J lost 3 bases, with 2 bases between them. This CDR3 is built from 10 residues. The germline V gene encodes CDR1 MRHNA and CDR2 SNTAGT. The CDR3 protein is CASSRYEQYF. The CDR3 DNA is TGTGCCAGCAGTCGCTACGAGCAGTACTTC.

The V gene is TRBV7-2, the J gene TRBJ2-1; 11 bases agree with TRBD1. The CDR3 runs to 14 residues. Germline V gene data show CDR1 as SGHTA and CDR2 as FQGNSA. Losses at the gene ends were 6 bases for V and 9 bases for J; bases not matched to a gene: 7. CDR3 protein: CASRGTGGGGEQFF. DNA of the CDR3: TGTGCCAGCAGAGGGACAGGGGGAGGTGGTGAGCAGTTCTTC.

The chain links TRBV4-2 to TRBJ2-3; 10 positions agree with TRBD2. V was clipped by 1 base and J by 3 bases; unmatched bases: 7. CDR3 length: 17 amino acids. CDR1 and CDR2 (germline): LGHNA, YNFKEQ. In nucleotides, the CDR3 is TGTGCCAGCAGCCAAGCTTTACTAGCGGGGATTACAGATACGCAGTATTTT. Its protein product is CASSQALLAGITDTQYF.

The J gene is TRBJ2-7, the V gene TRBV21-1; the DNA was not compared with TRBD2, the D call given in the table. TRBV21-1 is an annotated pseudogene. This CDR3 contains 17 residues. CDR3 bases: TGTGCCTTCCTGGGTAGGCTAGCGGGAGCATTCGGTTACGAGCAGTACTTC. It translates to CAFLGRLAGAFGYEQYF.

The rearrangement joins TRBV9 to TRBJ2-7; the match to TRBD2 covers 7 bases. With 4 bases clipped from V and 7 bases from J, the junction kept 8 bases outside the gene matches. The CDR3 loop spans 13 amino acids. Germline V CDR1 and CDR2: SGDLS, YYNGEE. CDR3 region: CASSQVTGGEQYF. In DNA, the CDR3 is TGTGCCAGCAGCCAGGTGACCGGGGGGGAGCAGTACTTC.

The CDR3 bases are TGTGCCAGCAGTCGACTAGCACCAAACAATGAGCAGTTCTTC. Its protein product is CASSRLAPNNEQFF. V usage is TRBV6-6 and J usage is TRBJ2-1; the match to TRBD2 covers 7 bases. This CDR3 is 14 amino acids long. V lost 5 bases and J lost 5; bases outside the gene matches: 6. CDR1 is MNHNY and CDR2 is SVGAGI in the germline V gene (reference sequence).

The genes are TRBV30 and TRBJ1-6; 10 bases are shared with TRBD1. Germline V lookup: CDR1 GTSNPN, CDR2 SVGIG (reference sequence). There are 14 residues in the CDR3. With V trimmed by 2 bases and J by 9 bases, 4 bases remained unmatched. This CDR3 reads CAWSSGTGVSPLHF. The CDR3 DNA reads TGTGCCTGGAGTTCCGGGACAGGGGTTTCACCCCTCCACTTT.

The V gene is TRBV28, the J gene TRBJ2-1; TRBD2 agrees at 12 bases. The germline gives CDR1 MDHEN, CDR2 SYDVKM. The CDR3 covers 15 residues. Trimming removed 6 bases from V and 8 bases from J; junction bases left unmatched: 8. The CDR3 loop reads CASSPTSGRGYEQFF. As DNA, the CDR3 is TGTGCCAGCAGCCCGACTAGCGGGAGAGGATATGAGCAGTTCTTC.

The chain joins TRBV28 to TRBJ1-2; D gene uncertain. Deletions cut 5 bases from V and 0 bases from J, with 13 bases between. Germline CDR1 is MDHEN and CDR2 is SYDVKM. This CDR3 spans 15 amino acids. The CDR3 sequence: CASSGRRPPNYGYTF. The CDR3, as DNA: TGTGCCAGCAGTGGGAGACGTCCTCCTAACTATGGCTACACCTTC.

This clone was recorded only once. V is TRBV6-5 and J is TRBJ2-6; TRBD1 is a possible D gene (5 bases). The V and J ends lost 6 bases and 0 bases respectively, with 9 bases between them. The germline V gene has CDR1 MNHEY and CDR2 SVGAGI. The CDR3 is made up of 15 amino acids. The CDR3 region has the DNA TGTGCCAGCAGGACGACAGCCTCTGGGGCCAACGTCCTGACTTTC. Its translation: CASRTTASGANVLTF.

The chain recombines TRBV7-9 with TRBJ2-6, with 8 bases aligning to TRBD2. Germline V gene sequence: CDR1 SEHNR, CDR2 FQNEAQ (reference sequence). V shed 4 bases and J 2 bases; nucleotides not matched to a gene: 1. The CDR3 totals 15 residues. CDR3 bases: TGTGCCAGCAGCTCGCGGGAGGCTGGGGCCAACGTCCTGACTTTC. Its translation: CASSSREAGANVLTF.

This clone was recorded a few times. The chain employs TRBV28 and TRBJ1-5; D is unclear. Trimming stripped 2 bases from V and 6 bases from J, with 11 bases between. CDR1 and CDR2 from the germline V gene are MDHEN and SYDVKM. CDR3 length equals 14 residues. DNA for the CDR3: TGTGCCAGCAGTTTAGTGGTGTCGGCTCAGCCCCAGCATTTT. Translating it yields CASSLVVSAQPQHF.